This section outlines one TCR beta chain sequence together with its context. Its specificity is not known. The sample originates from a study of CD8 T cells in Susac syndrome. The RNA input was about 0.45 to 1 ug, and it was reverse transcribed with random hexamers. Multiplex immunoSEQ PCR targeted 54 Vbeta and 13 Jbeta TCR beta segments. TCRdb itself ran the immunoSEQ multiplex PCR reads through MiXCR, one entry per CDR3 protein. The repertoire includes roughly 200,000 distinct CDR3 sequences, around 96% of them detected once, and 0.1% sits in the top ten. Study observations and caveats: By the study's own acknowledgment, its TCR sequencing and HLA analysis included relatively few individuals.

This clonotype was sampled from a human donor in good health. The sequenced material came from CD4+ T cells from PBMCs.

The CDR3 sequence: CASSGGGPAKNIQYF. CDR3 bases: TGTGCCAGTTCCGGCGGGGGTCCAGCCAAAAACATTCAGTACTTC. V is TRBV2 and J is TRBJ2-4; 7 bases line up with TRBD2. After removal of 9 bases from V and 0 bases from J, the junction contained 8 bases not matched to a gene. Per the germline V gene, CDR1 is SNHLY and CDR2 is FYNNEI. CDR3 size: 15 residues.